This T cell receptor beta chain was sequenced during a study of cytomegalovirus exposure and HLA in healthy donors (TCRdb year 2017). Background for the entire study: An earlier analysis of 550 to 700 of the donors reported more than 250 Gb of sequence data and about 100 million unique TCR beta sequences from around 200 million T cells. About 310 gigabases of sequencing data and approximately 84 million unique TCR sequences were included in an early release covering under 650 HLA-typed donors. Among the roughly 400 genotyped donors, under 90% belonged to the genetic ancestry cluster associated with self-reported Caucasian donors. The study was designed to test whether signatures of past pathogen exposure could be identified by cataloging public T cell receptors. The study profiled the T cell repertoires of more than 500 subjects by immunosequencing and related them to cytomegalovirus serostatus. A separate validation cohort of roughly 110 different subjects was used in addition to the 666-subject first cohort. High-throughput TCR immunosequencing, statistical association of individual TCRs with disease status, and machine learning were combined to predict cytomegalovirus infection status. To study patterns of TCR occurrence, a later analysis re-analyzed previously published TCR beta repertoires from just over 650 donors and added high-resolution HLA genotyping. Rather than using new phenotypic data, the later analysis identified candidate immune exposures from TCR beta sequences and from how often those sequences occurred across donors. To decide whether each TCR beta V gene segment behaved as functional or pseudogenic, an earlier analysis of approximately 620 of the donors relied on high-throughput TCR beta sequencing. Donor age, sex, ethnicity and CMV serostatus were compiled together with the repertoire data. A later genetic analysis took genome-wide SNP genotypes for about three fifths of the 666 donors and used that subset as a discovery cohort. Every discovery cohort repertoire had been produced on one sequencing platform. Both class I and class II loci were covered by HLA typing, at four-digit resolution. The number of typed donors differed by locus: about 620-640 for A, B, C, DRB1 and DQB1; 500 to 550 for DQA1; 606 for DPA1; and some 470 for DPB1. About five DR-DQ haplotypes were treated as single units for association and clustering because of strong linkage in the cohort. On average, about 240,000 unique TCR beta nucleotide sequences were sequenced per donor among 350 to 400 genotyped donors of the cohort, with about 17% of those sequences being non-productive. Study-level results and caveats: For the cohort, immune exposure information was limited to CMV serostatus. A total of 150 or so TCR beta chains were listed by the study as associated with cytomegalovirus. In both the original and validation cohorts, the classifier was reported to diagnose cytomegalovirus status with high specificity and sensitivity. Because counts were too low, about 18 rarely observed V segments, including chromosome 9 orphons, were excluded from the earlier analysis of 587 of the donors. Specific HLA alleles were associated with over 15,000 TCR beta sequences at a false discovery rate of 0.05 in a later analysis. In a later analysis, HLA-associated TCR beta chains were found to be more clonally expanded and to have lower generation probabilities than equally common non-associated chains. A later analysis found that TCR association rates varied across HLA loci, with DRB1 alleles showing the most associated TCRs and HLA-C alleles the fewest. The authors suggested that the approach could potentially be extended to other disease states and immunological phenotypes. A later analysis found that most CMV-associated TCR beta chains appeared HLA-restricted, with HLA associations seemingly driven largely by CMV exposure. Sequencing depth was assumed to be roughly uniform across donors in the presence/absence analyses, though that assumption may not hold. A further reported finding was that TCR beta sequences accurately predicted the HLA-A and HLA-B alleles for most subjects in the first cohort. An association between a missense DCLRE1C variant and V-gene and J-gene trimming of TCR beta chains was found in a later genetic analysis and replicated in an independent cohort. Several of the top co-occurrence clusters appeared to be linked to parvovirus B19, influenza, CMV and Epstein-Barr virus, according to a later analysis. A group of highly shared sequence variants was considered likely to be a technical artifact of the sequencing pipeline. According to a later genetic analysis, donors in an Asian-associated ancestry cluster had fewer N-insertions in productive TCRs than the approximately 610-donor mean. Correlated functional status among segregating V segments might reflect linkage disequilibrium, but an unknown experimental factor could not be ruled out. Most TCR sequences were seen in very few donors, while some public TCRs were found in many individuals. A few of the identified cytomegalovirus-associated TCR beta chains were confirmed in vitro to be specific for cytomegalovirus antigens. Because the 87-base-pair reads could not distinguish some IMGT-functional V segments, including TRBV6-2 and TRBV6-3, those segments were excluded. An earlier analysis of around 500 of the donors showed that most TCR beta V segments appeared in productive rearrangements either about 90% or about 30% of the time, which broadly matched IMGT annotations. This cohort had only TCR beta chains sequenced, and the lack of alpha or paired-chain data limited which features could be detected. Because HLA typing was unavailable for some donors at each locus, only the typed subset was used in association tests. Strong co-occurrence of HLA alleles, especially DR and DQ, made assigning TCR associations to individual alleles difficult.

This clone was seen only once. Its antigen remains unidentified. No base quality values were provided; no much bigger clone lies one nucleotide off. The cohort comprised some 680 healthy bone marrow donors. At the time of sampling, every cohort member was nominally healthy, though immune exposures that went unrecorded were likely present. The donor was CMV seropositive and was included in the group of 250 to 300 seropositive cohort members. A peripheral blood sample was provided by each donor, and peripheral blood mononuclear cells were used for TCR beta sequencing. The Qiagen DNeasy Blood Extraction Kit was used to extract genomic DNA from the blood cell samples. Receptor amplification or capture employed the immunoSEQ multiplex PCR assay. For the multiplex PCR, a mixture combining 60 forward primers for TCR Vbeta segments and 13 reverse primers for TCR Jbeta segments was used. Amplification of the CDR3 region of rearranged TCR beta genes was performed with a multiplex PCR assay on genomic DNA. The amplified TCR beta libraries were sequenced on the Illumina HiSeq System as 87-base-pair reads. In the source study's methods: In a later analysis, roughly 80 million unique TCR beta chains were counted across the 500 to 850 repertoires, and roughly 10 million of these chains were shared by at least two donors. A nearest-neighbor algorithm error-corrected the raw reads and collapsed the reads into unique sequences, merging closely related sequences to remove PCR and sequencing errors. To assign V, D and J gene segments, CDR3 sequences were aligned to IMGT reference sequences. For a sequence to be retained, a match of at least six nucleotides to both a V gene segment and a J gene segment was required. Rearrangements were classified as productive when the CDR3 lacked stop codons and remained in frame with V and J, and all other rearrangements were classified as non-productive. Following IMGT convention, CDR3 was defined as the stretch from the second conserved V-encoded cysteine to the conserved J-encoded phenylalanine. The earlier analysis of about 560 of the donors excluded any sequence lacking an unambiguous match to a single V gene segment. In an earlier analysis of some 590 of the donors, a V segment was called functional when productive rearrangements were above 56.7%, and segregating when the standard deviation between donors exceeded 5%. A statistical classification framework was built for diagnosing cytomegalovirus status from the catalog of TCR beta chain sequences. V and J gene assignment, in a later analysis, came from comparing TCR nucleotide sequences with IMGT/GENE-DB human TR gene sequences. Using the TCRdist pipeline, a later analysis assigned CDR3 sequences along with most-parsimonious VDJ recombination scenarios. A later analysis defined each TCR beta chain by its CDR3 amino acid sequence plus V-gene family, and excluded reads lacking a unique V-gene family. To address suspected cross-contamination and a sequencing artifact, a later analysis removed roughly 580 highly shared, low-generation-probability nucleotide sequences. In a later analysis, a clonal expansion index was calculated for each public chain from normalized within-repertoire ranks of inferred template counts. In a later analysis, generation probabilities were computed using a VDJ recombination model fitted to out-of-frame rearrangements, and the results were checked against IGoR. In a later analysis, TCR-TCR, TCR-HLA and TCR-CMV co-occurrence was scored with hypergeometric tests, and a repertoire-size bias correction was applied to TCR pairs. False discovery rates were estimated in a later analysis by permuting HLA or CMV assignments 20 times. In a later analysis, co-occurring TCRs were grouped with DBSCAN, and TCRdist sequence similarity was added when clustering was performed within HLA-allele-positive subsets. Repertoires with fewer than 30,000 or more than 120,000 public chains were left out of co-occurrence clustering, as were about 5 repertoires with anomalous nucleotide sharing. Not all clones reach the TCRdb copy of this immuneACCESS table, which keeps in-frame sequences only. Checked studies attribute under half of the gap to unresolved V genes and leave the rest unexplained. The D gene and trimming were derived from the DNA, and the V and J assignments and clone size from that table. The sample has 80,000 to 100,000 clones on record, around three quarters of them singletons. The top ten clones comprise approximately 3.4% of the sample.

The CDR3 measures 14 amino acids from cysteine to phenylalanine. Here the CDR3 DNA is all that survives: 42 bases in frame from base 1. For CDR1 and CDR2, the germline V gene lists SGHAT and FQNNGV. Here V drops 8 bases and J drops 1 base, and the junction holds 6 bases not matched to any gene. The sequence was obtained from a male donor in good health and CMV-seropositive. The chain was built from TRBV11-2 and TRBJ2-3, and 7 junctional nucleotides match TRBD1. Sequencing was carried out using PBMCs. This receptor carries the CDR3 CASVTGRGTDTQYF. The bases read TGTGCCAGCGTGACAGGGCGAGGCACAGATACGCAGTATTTT.